This T cell receptor (beta chain) was recovered during a study of T-cell reconstitution after alpha-beta-depleted transplantation in children. Whole-study findings and limits: One year after transplant, T-cell counts and diversity came mostly from newly produced T cells. High day-60 TCRbeta diversity in some patients came from surviving recipient T cells and thymic progenitors. There were reportedly several hundred expanded graft clones from which alpha-beta T cells came about two months after transplant.

Germline-derived CDR1 and CDR2 are SGDLS and YYNGEE. There are 16 residues in the CDR3. With V trimmed by 4 bases and J by 2 bases, 11 bases remained unmatched. Using unique molecular identifiers, the investigators prepared the TCRbeta library. TCRdb redid the calling of the PCR reads with MiXCR, one entry per CDR3 protein. This sample has about 980,000 distinct CDR3 sequences, with about 29% found just once. This clonotype has a single count. The target antigen is unknown. The origin of this receptor is a boy younger than two who had a stem cell transplant for SCID, so the T cells may come from the graft donor. The sample was PBMCs, mostly from graft donor cells, taken 360 days after TCRalphabeta/CD19-depleted stem cell transplant. This rearrangement joins TRBV9 to TRBJ2-7, with 8 bases that match TRBD2. The CDR3 coding sequence is TGTGCCAGCAGCCCACACGGGACTAGGGCCCCCTACGAGCAGTACTTC. It translates to CASSPHGTRAPYEQYF.